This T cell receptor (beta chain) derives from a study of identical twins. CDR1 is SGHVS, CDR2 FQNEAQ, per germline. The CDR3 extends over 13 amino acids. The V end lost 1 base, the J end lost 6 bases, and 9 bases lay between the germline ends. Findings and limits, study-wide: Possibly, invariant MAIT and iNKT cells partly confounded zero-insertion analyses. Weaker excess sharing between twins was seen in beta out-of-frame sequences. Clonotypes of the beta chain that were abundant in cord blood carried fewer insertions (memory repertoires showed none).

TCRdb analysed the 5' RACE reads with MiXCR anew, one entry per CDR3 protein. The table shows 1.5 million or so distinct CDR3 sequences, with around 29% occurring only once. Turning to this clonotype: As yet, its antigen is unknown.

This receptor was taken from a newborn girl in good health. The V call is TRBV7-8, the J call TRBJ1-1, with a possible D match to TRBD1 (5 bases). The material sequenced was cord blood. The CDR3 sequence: CASSLGKGSEAFF. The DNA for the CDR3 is TGTGCCAGCAGCTTAGGCAAGGGGTCTGAAGCTTTCTTT. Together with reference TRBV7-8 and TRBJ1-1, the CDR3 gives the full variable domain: GAGVSQSPRYKVAKRGQDVALRCDPISGHVSLFWYQQALGQGPEFLTYFQNEAQLDKSGLPSDRFFAERPEGSVSTLKIQRTQQEDSAVYLCASSLGKGSEAFFGQGTRLTVV.